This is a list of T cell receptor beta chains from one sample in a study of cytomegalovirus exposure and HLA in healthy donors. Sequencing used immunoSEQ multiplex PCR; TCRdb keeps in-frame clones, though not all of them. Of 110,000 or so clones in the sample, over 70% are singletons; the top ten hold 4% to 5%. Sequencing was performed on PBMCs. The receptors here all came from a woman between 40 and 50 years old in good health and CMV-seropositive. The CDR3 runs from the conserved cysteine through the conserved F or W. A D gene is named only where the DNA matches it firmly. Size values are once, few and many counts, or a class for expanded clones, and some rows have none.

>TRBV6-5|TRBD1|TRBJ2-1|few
CASSPGTEGTQQFF
TGTGCCAGCAGTCCCGGGACAGAAGGCACTCAGCAGTTCTTC
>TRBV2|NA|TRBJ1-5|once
CASSLSTEVLQPQHF
TGTGCCAGCAGTCTATCAACTGAGGTATTACAGCCCCAGCATTTT
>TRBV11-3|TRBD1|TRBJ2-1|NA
CASSLMRGRSNEQFF
TGTGCCAGCAGCTTAATGAGGGGGCGAAGCAATGAGCAGTTCTTC
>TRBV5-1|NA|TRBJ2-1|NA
CASSLGSNYYNEQFF
TGCGCCAGCAGCTTGGGGAGTAATTATTACAATGAGCAGTTCTTC
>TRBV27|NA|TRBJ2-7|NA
CASRRPPYEQYF
TGTGCCAGCAGGAGGCCTCCCTACGAGCAGTACTTC
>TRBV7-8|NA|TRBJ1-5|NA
CASSLGRGINQPQHF
TGTGCCAGCAGCTTAGGAAGAGGGATCAATCAGCCCCAGCATTTT
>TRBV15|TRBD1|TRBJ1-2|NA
CATSRDDDQTGAFYGYTF
TGTGCCACCAGCAGAGATGACGACCAGACAGGGGCTTTCTATGGCTACACCTTC
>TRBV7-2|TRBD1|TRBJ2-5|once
CASSSLDREPETQYF
TGTGCCAGCAGCTCGTTGGACAGGGAGCCTGAGACCCAGTACTTC
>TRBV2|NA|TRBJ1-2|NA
CASSPEGGRPYGYTF
TGTGCCAGCAGCCCAGAGGGGGGGCGACCCTATGGCTACACCTTC
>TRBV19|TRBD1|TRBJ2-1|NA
CASSMSGTGYWNEQFF
TGTGCCAGTAGTATGTCGGGGACAGGGTACTGGAATGAGCAGTTCTTC
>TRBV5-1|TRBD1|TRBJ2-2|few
CASSPGDSANTGELFF
TGCGCCAGCAGCCCCGGGGACAGCGCGAACACCGGGGAGCTGTTTTTT
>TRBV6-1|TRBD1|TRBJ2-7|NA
CASTRTGLTYEQYF
TGTGCCAGCACTAGGACAGGGTTGACCTACGAGCAGTACTTC
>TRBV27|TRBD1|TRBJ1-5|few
CASRRTGIYSNQPQHF
TGTGCCAGCAGAAGGACAGGAATTTATAGCAATCAGCCCCAGCATTTT
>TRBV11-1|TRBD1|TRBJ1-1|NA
CASSKSGSGGWGNTEAFF
TGTGCCAGCAGCAAAAGTGGATCAGGGGGCTGGGGGAACACTGAAGCTTTCTTT
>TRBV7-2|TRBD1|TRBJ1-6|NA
CASSPRTGTSPLHF
TGTGCCAGCAGCCCACGGACAGGGACCTCACCCCTCCACTTT
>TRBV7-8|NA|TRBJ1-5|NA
CASSAGAGQPQHF
TGTGCCAGCAGCGCAGGGGCGGGTCAGCCCCAGCATTTT
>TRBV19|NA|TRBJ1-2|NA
CASSRSNYGYTF
TGTGCCAGTAGTAGGAGTAACTATGGCTACACCTTC
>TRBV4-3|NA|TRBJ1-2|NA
CASSQEVDFGGLWGYTF
TGCGCCAGCAGCCAAGAAGTCGACTTCGGAGGCCTATGGGGCTACACCTTC
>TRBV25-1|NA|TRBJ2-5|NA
CASSDLPTQYF
TGTGCCAGCAGTGACCTCCCGACCCAGTACTTC
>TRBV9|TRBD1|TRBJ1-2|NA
CASSEGGVYGYTF
TGTGCCAGCAGCGAAGGGGGCGTCTATGGCTACACCTTC
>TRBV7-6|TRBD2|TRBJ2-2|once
CASSRGLADTFRTGELFF
TGTGCCAGCAGCAGGGGACTAGCCGACACTTTTAGGACCGGGGAGCTGTTTTTT
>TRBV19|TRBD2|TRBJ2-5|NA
CASSIFSGASGETQYF
TGTGCCAGTAGTATTTTTAGCGGGGCCTCTGGGGAGACCCAGTACTTC
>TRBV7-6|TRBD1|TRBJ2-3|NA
CASSLGTGGGTDTQYF
TGTGCCAGCAGCCTAGGGACAGGGGGAGGCACAGATACGCAGTATTTT
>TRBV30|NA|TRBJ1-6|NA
CAWSVLSPLHF
TGTGCCTGGAGTGTACTATCACCCCTCCACTTT
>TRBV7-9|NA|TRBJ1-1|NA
CASRPPGWNTEAFF
TGTGCCAGCAGGCCTCCCGGTTGGAACACTGAAGCTTTCTTT
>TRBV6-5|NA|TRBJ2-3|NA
CASSYSRSTDTQYF
TGTGCCAGCAGTTACAGCCGGAGCACAGATACGCAGTATTTT
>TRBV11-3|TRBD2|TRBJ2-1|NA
CASSLGSTSGSFNEQFF
TGTGCCAGCAGCTTAGGGAGTACTAGCGGGAGTTTTAATGAGCAGTTCTTC
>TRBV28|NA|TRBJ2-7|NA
CASSPPEYEQYF
TGTGCCAGCAGTCCTCCGGAGTACGAGCAGTACTTC
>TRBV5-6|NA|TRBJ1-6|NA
CASSPGGISPLHF
TGTGCCAGCAGCCCCGGGGGTATTTCACCCCTCCACTTT
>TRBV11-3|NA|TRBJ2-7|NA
CASSLLGGWSYEQYF
TGTGCCAGCAGCTTACTAGGGGGATGGTCCTACGAGCAGTACTTC
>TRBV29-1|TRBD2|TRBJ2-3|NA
CSVDGAGRGPDTQYF
TGCAGCGTTGATGGGGCGGGGAGGGGACCAGATACGCAGTATTTT
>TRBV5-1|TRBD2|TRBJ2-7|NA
CASSYRTSGRGDEQYF
TGCGCCAGCAGCTACCGGACTAGCGGGAGGGGCGACGAGCAGTACTTC
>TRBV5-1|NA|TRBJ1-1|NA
CASSFTVLNTEAFF
TGCGCCAGCAGCTTCACGGTCCTGAACACTGAAGCTTTCTTT
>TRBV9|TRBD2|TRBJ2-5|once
CASSSRDRLAARETQYF
TGTGCCAGCAGCTCCCGAGATCGACTAGCAGCACGAGAGACCCAGTACTTC
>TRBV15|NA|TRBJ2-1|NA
CATSRDGAHYNEQFF
TGTGCCACCAGCAGGGATGGGGCCCACTACAATGAGCAGTTCTTC
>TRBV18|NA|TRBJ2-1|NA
CASSDAAFSYNEQFF
TGTGCCAGCTCAGATGCGGCCTTCTCCTACAATGAGCAGTTCTTC
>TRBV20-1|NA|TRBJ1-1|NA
CSAPQETEAFF
TGCAGTGCCCCCCAAGAGACTGAAGCTTTCTTT
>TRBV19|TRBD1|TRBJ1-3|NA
CASSPIDRAGNTIYF
TGTGCCAGTAGTCCCATTGACAGGGCTGGAAACACCATATATTTT
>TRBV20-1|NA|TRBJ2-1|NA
CSARKQEQFF
TGCAGTGCTAGGAAACAAGAGCAGTTCTTC
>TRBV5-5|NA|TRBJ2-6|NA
CASSFVRSGANVLTF
TGTGCCAGCAGCTTTGTGCGCTCTGGGGCCAACGTCCTGACTTTC
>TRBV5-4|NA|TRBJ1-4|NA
CASSRSQGEKLFF
TGTGCCAGCAGCAGATCTCAGGGTGAAAAACTGTTTTTT